This T cell receptor (beta chain) was obtained from a study of T cells in Graves' hyperthyroidism and ophthalmopathy. The germline gives CDR1 MGHRA, CDR2 YSYEKL. Trimming cost V 8 bases and J 7 bases, with 14 bases left between them. The CDR3 runs to 12 residues. This clonotype was counted at least ten times. TCR beta CDR3 region amplification was performed from RNA transcripts. With the HTBI primer set, the TCR CDR3 went through a first round of RT-PCR. MiXCR, run by TCRdb on the multiplex PCR reads, gives a single entry per CDR3 protein. The profile shows 280,000 or so distinct CDR3 sequences, about 25% of them singletons.

The chain is built from TRBV4-1 and TRBJ1-2; D unclear. Sequencing was done on a sample of blood. This TCR derives from a man aged 35 to 55 with Graves' hyperthyroidism that later progressed to Graves' ophthalmopathy. CDR3 amino acids: CASSTDTPGYTF. CDR3 in DNA: TGCGCCAGCTCAACCGACACCCCTGGCTACACCTTC.